The clone carrying this T cell receptor beta chain was observed once. The CDR3 consists of 14 residues. V was shortened by 8 bases and J by 0 bases, with 11 bases between the two germline ends. The germline V gene has CDR1 WSHSY and CDR2 SAAADI. As handled by the study authors: Nucleated cell number was recorded as an estimate derived from reference gene primer amplification. The method was immunoSEQ multiplex PCR; TCRdb's version includes in-frame clones alone and lacks a portion of them. The V and J calls and the clone size are those of that table, but D and trimming were determined from the DNA. The sample consists of some 320,000 clones, approximately 85% of them appearing once. This sample is drawn from a study of blood T cell repertoires in COVID-19. Study in general: COVID-19 samples collected from the United States, Italy and Spain covered acute and convalescent phases. From T cells, B-cell-depleted T cells, or PBMCs came the material, which was cDNA or gDNA.

The TCR originated in a human donor in a cohort sampled during active COVID-19. The specimen was peripheral blood. The J gene is TRBJ1-5, the V gene TRBV10-2; TRBD1 is a possible D gene (6 bases). The DNA for the CDR3 is TGCGCCAGCGCAGGGGCATATAGCAATCAGCCCCAGCATTTT. Amino acid sequence: CASAGAYSNQPQHF.